This T cell receptor (beta chain) is drawn from a study of OX40 agonist ivuxolimab in advanced cancers. V was trimmed by 1 base and J by 9 bases, leaving 7 bases between them. Germline CDR1 is SGHVS and CDR2 is FQNEAQ. This CDR3 is built from 12 residues. Produced via immunoSEQ multiplex PCR; TCRdb's table is partial and in-frame only. Here the sample spans about 20,000 clones, 84% being singletons. This TCR was recovered from an adult with an advanced solid tumor such as melanoma, head and neck, liver or kidney cancer. The rearrangement links TRBV7-8 to TRBJ2-1; D is undetermined. Material: CD4+ or CD8+ T cells sorted from blood, obtained in a trial of the OX40 agonist ivuxolimab. CDR3 loop: CASSLVFGEQFF. The CDR3 bases are TGTGCCAGCAGCTTAGTATTTGGTGAGCAGTTCTTC.